The clone carrying this TCR beta chain was recorded a few times. Its cognate antigen is unknown. This sample is part of a study of identical twins. Broader study findings: Twin-shared out-of-frame alpha sequences were enriched for low generation probability. Sequences that were beta out-of-frame showed weaker excess twin sharing. Reduced insertions were recorded for abundant cord blood beta clonotypes, with no such pattern in memory repertoires.

Unique molecular identifiers were present on cDNA, and template switching added a universal primer site. MiXCR was run by TCRdb on the 5' RACE reads, yielding one entry per CDR3 protein. The sample carries around 230,000 distinct CDR3 sequences, less than 9.5% recorded once. Germline CDR1 reads MNHEY; CDR2 reads SVGEGT. CDR3 size: 15 residues. Trimming shortened V by 5 bases and J by 1 base, and 11 bases separated the two germline ends. Sequenced material: memory (CD45RO+) T cells sorted from blood. The TCR sequence derives from a young woman in good health. The V gene is TRBV6-2 or TRBV6-3, the J gene TRBJ2-2; tentatively, D is TRBD1 (6 bases). CDR3 sequence reads: CASSNRRGNTGELFF. The DNA for the CDR3 is TGTGCCAGCAGTAACCGCAGGGGGAACACCGGGGAGCTGTTTTTT.